Below are 17 T cell receptor beta chains sequenced from a single sample in a study of read filtering for tumor transcriptome and immune sequencing. This library used roughly 400 ng RNA and molecular barcoded adaptors spanning alpha/delta and beta/gamma chains. One entry per CDR3 protein results from TCRdb running MiXCR on the reads. The sample has approximately 60,000 distinct CDR3 sequences, around a fifth seen once. The specimen was a population of CD138-negative cells sorted from bone marrow. The receptor source for this set is a donor older than 35 with multiple myeloma.

This clonotype was counted at least ten times. The chain has TRBV29-1 and TRBJ2-3; TRBD2 matches 12 bases. The CDR3 length is 15 residues. Germline trimming cut 4 bases from V and 4 bases from J; bases unmatched to any gene: 6. Germline V gives CDR1 SQVTM, CDR2 ANQGSEA. CDR3 nucleotide sequence: TGCAGCGTTGGCGGACTAGCGGGGCTAGCAGATACGCAGTATTTT. This translates into CSVGGLAGLADTQYF.

The V call is TRBV29-1, the J call TRBJ1-1; a weak D match, TRBD1 (6 bases). CDR1 and CDR2 (germline): SQVTM, ANQGSEA. The length of the CDR3 is 19 residues. The V end was cut by 0 bases, the J end by 0 bases, with 23 bases between. The CDR3 nucleotides read TGCAGCGTTGAAGAGCGGGGGGGCGACGGTCGTGTAATGAACACTGAAGCTTTCTTT. Translation gives CSVEERGGDGRVMNTEAFF.

This clonotype was picked up many times. CDR3: CASSRDRGSEAFF. DNA for the CDR3: TGTGCCAGCAGTCGGGACAGGGGGAGTGAAGCTTTCTTT. The chain combines TRBV6-1 with TRBJ1-1; 11 bases are shared with TRBD1. Per germline, CDR1 MNHNS and CDR2 SASEGT. V dropped 5 bases and J dropped 7; count of bases not matched to a gene: 3. The CDR3 totals 13 residues.

The V and J genes are TRBV24-1 and TRBJ2-1; the D is unclear. The CDR3 consists of 12 residues. V shed 1 base and J shed 11 bases, with 8 bases lying between them. CDR1 is KGHDR, CDR2 SFDVKD, per germline. The CDR3 sequence: CATSDFLSKQFF. CDR3 DNA sequence: TGTGCCACCAGTGATTTTTTGTCGAAGCAGTTCTTC.

This clonotype was detected ten times or more. The genes are TRBV15 and TRBJ2-2; 8 bases match TRBD2. Trimming at V came to 4 bases and at J to 3 bases, leaving 10 bases not matched to a gene. This CDR3 is 17 amino acids long. CDR1 is LNHNV and CDR2 is YYDKDF in the germline V gene (reference sequence). The CDR3 bases are TGTGCCACCAGCACGGGACTAGGGTACCCCTACACCGGGGAGCTGTTTTTT. Translation: CATSTGLGYPYTGELFF. Variable domain in full (rest from reference TRBV15 and TRBJ2-2): DAMVIQNPRYQVTQFGKPVTLSCSQTLNHNVMYWYQQKSSQAPKLLFHYYDKDFNNEADTPDNFQSRRPNTSFCFLDIRSPGLGDTAMYLCATSTGLGYPYTGELFFGEGSRLTVL.

This clonotype occurred many times. The chain combines TRBV7-9 with TRBJ2-6; TRBD1 is a possible D gene (6 bases). Germline-derived CDR1 and CDR2 are SEHNR and FQNEAQ (reference sequence). Trimming removed 4 bases from V and 0 bases from J, with 19 bases in between. The CDR3 has 19 residues. CDR3 amino acids: CASSSLDRDKSSGANVLTF. CDR3 nucleotide sequence: TGTGCCAGCAGCTCCCTGGACCGGGACAAGAGCTCTGGGGCCAACGTCCTGACTTTC.

This clonotype was recorded many times. V usage is TRBV3-1 and J usage is TRBJ2-1, with 13 bases lining up with TRBD2. The germline V gene encodes CDR1 LGHDT and CDR2 YNNKEL (reference sequence). V lost 5 bases to trimming and J lost 9 bases; unmatched junction nucleotides: 10. This CDR3 spans 16 amino acids. CDR3 loop: CASSGTSGTSVIEQFF. The CDR3 coding sequence is TGTGCCAGCAGCGGGACTAGCGGGACTAGTGTAATTGAGCAGTTCTTC.

This sequence joins TRBV29-1 and TRBJ2-3; D gene ambiguous. Trimming took 4 bases from V and 0 from J, leaving 11 bases between them. Germline loops: CDR1 SQVTM, CDR2 ANQGSEA. The CDR3 extends over 14 amino acids. CDR3 DNA sequence: TGCAGCGTTGTGGGCCAGGCTAGCACAGATACGCAGTATTTT. It yields the protein CSVVGQASTDTQYF.

This clonotype was seen a few times. V gene TRBV12-5 combines with J gene TRBJ2-3; 9 positions agree with TRBD1. CDR1 is LGHNT and CDR2 is FRNRAP in the germline V gene. The CDR3 has 15 amino acids. The trim removed 0 bases at V and 5 bases at J, leaving 3 bases unmatched. CDR3 in DNA: TGTGCTAGTGGTTTGGTGACAGGGGGTGGAGATACGCAGTATTTT. Amino acid sequence: CASGLVTGGGDTQYF.

A remark on this clonotype: A junction end diverges from the germline sequence, so it may reflect a read error. This rearrangement joins TRBV27 to TRBJ2-6, with 9 bases identical to TRBD1. The length of the CDR3 is 18 residues. Germline CDR1 is MNHEY and CDR2 is SMNVEV (reference sequence). The CDR3 DNA sequence: TGTGCCAGCACTAGGATAGGGACAGGGCTCTCTGGAGCCAACGTCCTGGCTTTC. Translated, it gives CASTRIGTGLSGANVLAF.

About this clonotype itself: The likely explanation is a read error, given a far larger clone one base away. The rearrangement links TRBV11-1 to TRBJ2-1; 9 bases match TRBD1. From germline, CDR1 is SGHAT and CDR2 FQDESV (reference sequence). This CDR3 is built from 14 residues. This CDR3 reads CASSWTGEGDEQSF. CDR3 DNA: TGTGCCAGCAGCTGGACAGGGGAGGGCGATGAGCAGTCCTTC.

Turning to this clonotype: This may arise from a read error, as a much more abundant clone is one base away. The rearrangement joins TRBV7-9 to TRBJ2-5; D unclear. Germline lookup yields CDR1 SEHNR and CDR2 FQNEAQ (reference sequence). The CDR3 totals 13 residues. The CDR3 region is CASSYDSTETQCF. The CDR3 DNA reads TGTGCCAGCAGCTACGACTCGACGGAGACCCAGTGCTTC.

The chain recombines TRBV7-9 with TRBJ2-3; 10 bases are shared with TRBD1. V lost 7 bases to trimming and J lost 6 bases; unmatched junction nucleotides: 19. CDR1 SEHNR and CDR2 FQNEAQ come from the germline V gene (reference sequence). This CDR3 has 18 amino acids. The CDR3: CASTTSDLPGQGRDTQYF. CDR3 DNA sequence: TGTGCCAGCACCACCTCGGACCTTCCGGGACAGGGGCGGGATACGCAGTATTTT. The whole variable domain, remainder taken from reference TRBV7-9 and TRBJ2-3, is DTGVSQNPRHKITKRGQNVTFRCDPISEHNRLYWYRQTLGQGPEFLTYFQNEAQLEKSRLLSDRFSAERPKGSFSTLEIQRTEQGDSAMYLCASTTSDLPGQGRDTQYFGPGTRLTVL.

This clonotype was recorded at least ten times. CDR3 region: CASNPGQPYNEQFF. The CDR3 region has the DNA TGTGCCAGCAACCCGGGACAGCCCTACAATGAGCAGTTCTTC. The chain uses TRBV12-3 or TRBV12-4 and TRBJ2-1; 7 positions agree with TRBD1. J was trimmed by 2 bases and V by 7 bases; bases with no gene match: 5. The CDR3 loop spans 14 amino acids.

In this sample, this clonotype turned up a few times. The CDR3 DNA sequence: TGTGCCAGCAGTTCTCCCGGGGGGGTGGCCCAGTTCTTC. Residues: CASSSPGGVAQFF. The chain recombines TRBV12-3 or TRBV12-4 with TRBJ2-1; 8 nucleotides line up with TRBD2. Germline trimming cut 4 bases from V and 13 bases from J; bases unmatched to any gene: 9. The CDR3 length is 13 residues.

This clonotype was recorded a few times. The CDR3 does not end in the conserved phenylalanine or tryptophan, so this is likely a read error. The rearrangement joins TRBV7-9 to TRBJ2-2; 7 nucleotides match TRBD1. The V gene end was trimmed by 5 bases and the J gene end by 7 bases; junction bases not matched to a gene: 4. Germline V lookup: CDR1 SEHNR, CDR2 FQNEAQ (reference sequence). This CDR3 is 13 amino acids long. The CDR3 is CASSRQGDGELFS. The CDR3 nucleotides read TGTGCCAGCAGCCGACAGGGTGACGGGGAGCTGTTTTCT.

This clonotype appeared many times. The chain carries TRBV20-1 and TRBJ2-7; D is ambiguous. Germline V CDR1 and CDR2: DFQATT, SNEGSKA (reference sequence). This CDR3 contains 10 residues. Deletions cut 4 bases from V and 4 bases from J, with 5 bases between. CDR3 loop: CSATNYEQYF. The CDR3 DNA reads as TGCAGTGCTACTAATTACGAGCAGTACTTC.